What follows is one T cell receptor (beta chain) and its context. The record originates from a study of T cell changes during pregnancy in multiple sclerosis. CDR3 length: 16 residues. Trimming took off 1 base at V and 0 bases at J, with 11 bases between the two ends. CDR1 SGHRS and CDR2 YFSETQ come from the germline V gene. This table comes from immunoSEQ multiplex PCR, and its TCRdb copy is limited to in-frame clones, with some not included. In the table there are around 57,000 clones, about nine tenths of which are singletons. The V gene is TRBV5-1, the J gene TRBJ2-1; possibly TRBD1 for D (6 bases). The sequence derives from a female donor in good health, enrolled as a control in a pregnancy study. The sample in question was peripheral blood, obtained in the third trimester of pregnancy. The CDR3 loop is CASSLSTGSSYNEQFF. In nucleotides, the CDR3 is TGCGCCAGCAGCTTGAGCACAGGGAGCTCCTACAATGAGCAGTTCTTC.